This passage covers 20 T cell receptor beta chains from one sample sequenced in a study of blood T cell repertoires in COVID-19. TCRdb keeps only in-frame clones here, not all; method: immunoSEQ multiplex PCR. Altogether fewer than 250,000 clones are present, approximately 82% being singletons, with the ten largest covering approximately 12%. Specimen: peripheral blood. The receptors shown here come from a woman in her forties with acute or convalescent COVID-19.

The DNA of the CDR3 is TGCAGCGTTGAAGATCACATCTACGAGCAGTACTTC. Its translation: CSVEDHIYEQYF. The rearrangement uses TRBV29-1 and TRBJ2-7; D gene unclear. V was shortened by 0 bases and J by 3 bases, with 6 bases between the two germline ends. This CDR3 has 12 residues. Germline V gene data show CDR1 as SQVTM and CDR2 as ANQGSEA.

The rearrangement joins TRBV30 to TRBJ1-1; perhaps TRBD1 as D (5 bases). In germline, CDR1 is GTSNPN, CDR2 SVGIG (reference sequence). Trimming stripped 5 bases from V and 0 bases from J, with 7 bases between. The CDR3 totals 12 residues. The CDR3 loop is CAWGHMNTEAFF. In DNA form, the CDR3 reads TGTGCCTGGGGACACATGAACACTGAAGCTTTCTTT.

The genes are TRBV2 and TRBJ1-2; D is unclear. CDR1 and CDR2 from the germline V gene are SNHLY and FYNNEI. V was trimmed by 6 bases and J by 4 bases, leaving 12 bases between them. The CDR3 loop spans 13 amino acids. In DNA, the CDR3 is TGTGCCAGCAGCCCCGTGGAGGCCTATGGCTACACCTTC. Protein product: CASSPVEAYGYTF.

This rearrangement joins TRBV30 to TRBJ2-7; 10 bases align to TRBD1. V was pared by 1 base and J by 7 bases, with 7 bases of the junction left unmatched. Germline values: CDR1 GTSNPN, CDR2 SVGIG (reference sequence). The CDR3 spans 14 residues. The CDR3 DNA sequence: TGTGCCTGGAGTGCCGGGACAGGGGATCAAGAGCAGTACTTC. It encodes CAWSAGTGDQEQYF.

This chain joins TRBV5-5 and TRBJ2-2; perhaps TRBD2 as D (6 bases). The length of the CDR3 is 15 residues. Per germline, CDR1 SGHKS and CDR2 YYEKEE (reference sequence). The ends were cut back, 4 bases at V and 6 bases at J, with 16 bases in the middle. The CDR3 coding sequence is TGTGCCAGCAGCCTGGGGGGAACGGGGTCCGGGGAGCTGTTTTTT. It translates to CASSLGGTGSGELFF.

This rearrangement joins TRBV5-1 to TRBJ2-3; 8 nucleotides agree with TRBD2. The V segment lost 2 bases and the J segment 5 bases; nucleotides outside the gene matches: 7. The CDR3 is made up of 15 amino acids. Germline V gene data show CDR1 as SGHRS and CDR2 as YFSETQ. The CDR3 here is CASSFLAGRGDTQYF. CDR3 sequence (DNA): TGCGCCAGCAGCTTTTTAGCGGGGAGGGGAGATACGCAGTATTTT. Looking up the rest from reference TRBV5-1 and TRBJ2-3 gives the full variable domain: KAGVTQTPRYLIKTRGQQVTLSCSPISGHRSVSWYQQTPGQGLQFLFEYFSETQRNKGNFPGRFSGRQFSNSRSEMNVSTLELGDSALYLCASSFLAGRGDTQYFGPGTRLTVL.

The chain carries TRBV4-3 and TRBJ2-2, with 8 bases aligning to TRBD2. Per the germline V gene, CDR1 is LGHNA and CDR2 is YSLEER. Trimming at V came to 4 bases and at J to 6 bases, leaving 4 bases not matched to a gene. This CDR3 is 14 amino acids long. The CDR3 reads CASSRVSGAGELFF. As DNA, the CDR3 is TGCGCCAGCAGCCGAGTTAGCGGGGCCGGGGAGCTGTTTTTT.

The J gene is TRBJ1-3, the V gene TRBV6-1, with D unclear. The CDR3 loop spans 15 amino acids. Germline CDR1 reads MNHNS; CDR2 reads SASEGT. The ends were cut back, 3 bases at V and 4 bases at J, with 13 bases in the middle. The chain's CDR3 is CASSETGRVGNTIYF. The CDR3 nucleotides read TGTGCCAGCAGTGAGACGGGAAGAGTAGGAAACACCATATATTTT.

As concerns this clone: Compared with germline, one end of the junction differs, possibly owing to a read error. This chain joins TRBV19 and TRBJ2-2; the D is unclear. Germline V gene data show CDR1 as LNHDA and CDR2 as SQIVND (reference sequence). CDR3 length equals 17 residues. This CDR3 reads CASSIGAGLSNTGELFF. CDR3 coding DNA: TGTGCCAGCAGTATAGGTGCCGGGTTATCTAACACCGGGGAGCTGTTTTTT.

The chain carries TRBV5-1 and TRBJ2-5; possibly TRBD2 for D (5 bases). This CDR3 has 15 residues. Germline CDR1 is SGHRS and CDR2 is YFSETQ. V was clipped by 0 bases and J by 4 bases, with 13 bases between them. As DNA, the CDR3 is TGCGCCAGCAGCTTGGATCCTAGCAGAGCAGAGACCCAGTACTTC. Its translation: CASSLDPSRAETQYF.

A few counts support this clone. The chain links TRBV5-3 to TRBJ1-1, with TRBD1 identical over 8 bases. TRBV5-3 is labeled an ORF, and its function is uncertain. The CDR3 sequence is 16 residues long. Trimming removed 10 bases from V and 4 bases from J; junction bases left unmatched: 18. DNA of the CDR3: TGTGCCCCTTCCTACGGGCAGGGGGCCGAAACCACTGAAGCTTTCTTT. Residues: CAPSYGQGAETTEAFF.

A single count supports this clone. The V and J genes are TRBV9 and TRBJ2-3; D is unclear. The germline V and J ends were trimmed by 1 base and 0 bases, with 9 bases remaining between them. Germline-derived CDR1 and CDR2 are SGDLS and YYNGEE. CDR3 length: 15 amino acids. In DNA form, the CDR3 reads TGTGCCAGCAGCGTAACAGCCGCTAGCACAGATACGCAGTATTTT. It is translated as CASSVTAASTDTQYF.

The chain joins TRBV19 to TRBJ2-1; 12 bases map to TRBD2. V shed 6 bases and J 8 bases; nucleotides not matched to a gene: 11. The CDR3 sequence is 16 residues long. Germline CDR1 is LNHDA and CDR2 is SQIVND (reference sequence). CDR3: CASSWEGLAGGDEQFF. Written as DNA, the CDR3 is TGTGCCAGTAGCTGGGAAGGGCTAGCGGGAGGGGATGAGCAGTTCTTC.

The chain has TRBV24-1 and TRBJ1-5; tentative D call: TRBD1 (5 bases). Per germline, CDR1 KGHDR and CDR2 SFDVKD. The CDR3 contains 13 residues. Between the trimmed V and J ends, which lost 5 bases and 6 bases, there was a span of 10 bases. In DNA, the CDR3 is TGTGCCACCAGTGGCCAGGGAAGTCAGCCCCAGCATTTT. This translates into CATSGQGSQPQHF.

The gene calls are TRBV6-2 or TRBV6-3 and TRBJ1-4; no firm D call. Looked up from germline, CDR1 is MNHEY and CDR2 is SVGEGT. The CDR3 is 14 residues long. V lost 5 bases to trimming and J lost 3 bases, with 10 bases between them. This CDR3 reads CASSRGSSNEKLFF. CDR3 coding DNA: TGTGCCAGCAGTCGGGGTAGCTCTAATGAAAAACTGTTTTTT.

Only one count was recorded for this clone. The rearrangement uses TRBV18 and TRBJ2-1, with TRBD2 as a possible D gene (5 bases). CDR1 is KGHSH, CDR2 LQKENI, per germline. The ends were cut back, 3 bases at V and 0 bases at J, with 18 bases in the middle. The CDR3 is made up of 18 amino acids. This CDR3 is CASSPAGPHSSSYNEQFF. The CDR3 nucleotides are TGTGCCAGCTCACCGGCGGGTCCTCATTCTAGCTCCTACAATGAGCAGTTCTTC.

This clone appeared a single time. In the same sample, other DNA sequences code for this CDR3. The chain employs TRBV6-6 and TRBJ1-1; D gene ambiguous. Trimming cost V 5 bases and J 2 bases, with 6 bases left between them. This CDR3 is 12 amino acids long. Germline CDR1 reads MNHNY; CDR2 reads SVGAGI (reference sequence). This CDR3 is CASSTGNTEAFF. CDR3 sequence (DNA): TGTGCCAGCAGTACGGGAAACACTGAAGCTTTCTTT.

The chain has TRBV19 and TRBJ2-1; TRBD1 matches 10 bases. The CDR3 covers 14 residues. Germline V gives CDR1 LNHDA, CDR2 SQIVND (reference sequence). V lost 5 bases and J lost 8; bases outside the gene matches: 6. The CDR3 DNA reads TGTGCCAGTAGTGAACCCGGGACAGGGGATGAGCAGTTCTTC. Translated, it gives CASSEPGTGDEQFF.

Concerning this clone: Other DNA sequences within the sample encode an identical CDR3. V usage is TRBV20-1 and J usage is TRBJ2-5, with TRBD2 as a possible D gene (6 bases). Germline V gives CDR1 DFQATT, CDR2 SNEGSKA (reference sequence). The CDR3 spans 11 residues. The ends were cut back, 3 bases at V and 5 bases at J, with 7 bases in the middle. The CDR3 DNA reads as TGCAGTGCTAGTGGAGGGGAGACCCAGTACTTC. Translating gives CSASGGETQYF.

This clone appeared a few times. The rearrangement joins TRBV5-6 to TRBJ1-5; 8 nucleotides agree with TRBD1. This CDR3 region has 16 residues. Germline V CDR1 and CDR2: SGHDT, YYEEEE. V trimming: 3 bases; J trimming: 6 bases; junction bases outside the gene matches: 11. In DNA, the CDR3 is TGTGCCAGCAGCTCAAGGACAGGGCCCGTGTTTCAGCCCCAGCATTTT. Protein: CASSSRTGPVFQPQHF. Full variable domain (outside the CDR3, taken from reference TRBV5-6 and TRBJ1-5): DAGVTQSPTHLIKTRGQQVTLRCSPKSGHDTVSWYQQALGQGPQFIFQYYEEEERQRGNFPDRFSGHQFPNYSSELNVNALLLGDSALYLCASSSRTGPVFQPQHFGDGTRLSIL.